This T cell receptor (beta chain) came from a study of shared clonotypes between healthy human individuals. The method was immunoSEQ multiplex PCR; TCRdb's version includes in-frame clones alone and lacks a portion of them. The sample includes fewer than 1.8 million clones, approximately 98.5% of them seen just once. This CDR3 has 13 residues. CDR1 and CDR2 from the germline V gene are MDHEN and SYDVKM. Trimming left V 5 bases short and J 3 bases short, with 9 bases between. A remark on this clone: The antigen is unknown.

Naive CD45RA+ and memory CD45RA-negative subsets were split from CD4+ cells. General study findings and limits: Non-shared clonotypes were found to have lower generation probabilities than the clonotypes that were shared by all four of the sorted-subset donors. Sequencing depth was expected to influence donor clonotype sharing. When naive CD4 clonotypes were compared across a few donors, approximately 5% were shared.

The chain couples TRBV28 to TRBJ2-3; no clear D. The sequence was collected from a young man in good health. Source material: naive CD4+ T cells sorted from blood. Regarding subset: CD45RA+ positively selected. CDR3 in amino acids: CASSEDSTDTQYF. The CDR3, as DNA: TGTGCCAGCAGTGAAGATAGTACAGATACGCAGTATTTT.